This T cell receptor (beta chain) was retrieved from a study of blood T cell repertoires in COVID-19. Study-wide context: COVID-19 samples from acute and convalescent phases originated in the United States, Italy and Spain.

Authors' data handling: The authors estimated nucleated cell counts from reference gene primer amplification. The method was immunoSEQ multiplex PCR; TCRdb's version includes in-frame clones alone and lacks a portion of them. V and J calls and clone size follow that table, whereas D and trimming were derived from the DNA. The sample lists fewer than 500,000 clones; 75% to 90% were seen once. CDR1 is MGHRA, CDR2 YSYEKL, per germline. The CDR3 contains 19 residues. Trimming took 3 bases from V and 5 from J, leaving 28 bases between them. This clone was counted only a few times. The source is a woman in her 30s with acute or convalescent COVID-19. The J gene is TRBJ1-1, the V gene TRBV4-1; D is perhaps TRBD1 (5 bases). The sample taken for sequencing was peripheral blood. CDR3 amino acids: CASSHPLKGSQGRNTEAFF. Written as DNA, the CDR3 is TGCGCCAGCAGCCATCCTTTGAAGGGAAGCCAGGGAAGAAATACTGAAGCTTTCTTT.